This is a list of T cell receptor beta chains from one sample in a study of T-cell memory formation after mild COVID-19. MiXCR was run by TCRdb on the 5' RACE reads, yielding one entry per CDR3 protein. The sample carries some 250,000 distinct CDR3 sequences, roughly 10% recorded once. The sample taken for sequencing was PBMCs or a T cell subset sorted from them (not recorded which). Receptors were obtained from a man younger than 35 who had mild COVID-19 (a few samples of this study predate the infection). Cell type and time point are not known. CDR3s leave out the opening cysteine and the closing phenylalanine or tryptophan.

j_gene,v_gene,CDR3aa
TRBJ2-7,TRBV7-6,ASSLATGGNYLYEQY
TRBJ2-5,TRBV28,AIEATGTQY
TRBJ2-7,TRBV5-1,ASSLVAGSSYEQY
TRBJ1-1,TRBV7-9,ASSLLDTEAF
TRBJ2-1,TRBV20-1,SARGSGSGVSSYNEQF
TRBJ2-7,TRBV12-3/TRBV12-4,ASSLPGGAEQY
TRBJ2-3,TRBV5-1,ASSLDGTSTDTQY
TRBJ1-1,TRBV7-8,ASSLVRGVNTEAF
TRBJ1-2,TRBV4-3,ASSQVGAGDSPHDGYT
TRBJ2-1,TRBV6-2/TRBV6-3,ASSPGTTQF
TRBJ2-1,TRBV3-1,ASSPDSGWNEQF
TRBJ1-2,TRBV4-3,ASSQGQVANYGYT
TRBJ2-6,TRBV30,AWRIGYGANVLT
TRBJ1-1,TRBV6-2/TRBV6-3,ASISTGNTEAF
TRBJ2-5,TRBV4-2,ASSHGTGGETQY
TRBJ2-3,TRBV11-2,ASSSPSDTQY
TRBJ2-3,TRBV10-2,ASSPMGGRDTQY
TRBJ2-2,TRBV10-3,AITNTGELF
TRBJ2-2,TRBV4-1,ASSQAEGAGADTGELF
TRBJ1-2,TRBV6-2/TRBV6-3,ASQTGTDYGYT
TRBJ2-3,TRBV12-3/TRBV12-4,ASNFGGADTQY
TRBJ2-3,TRBV4-1,ASSQDPSESATDTQY
TRBJ2-3,TRBV12-3/TRBV12-4,ASSRTSGGRSDTQY
TRBJ1-4,TRBV11-1,ASSLATGGKLF
TRBJ2-3,TRBV29-1,SALRDADTQY
TRBJ2-7,TRBV4-3,ASSQDTRRGHSYEQY
TRBJ2-1,TRBV24-1,ATSDPQGSSYNEQF
TRBJ1-1,TRBV6-5,ASSLDRGDEAF
TRBJ1-5,TRBV7-9,ASSSDGWTNQPQH
TRBJ1-2,TRBV19,ASSIVYRNGGYT
TRBJ2-2,TRBV7-2,ASSLTGPDTGELF
TRBJ1-5,TRBV12-3/TRBV12-4,ASSPGTANSNQPQH
TRBJ1-1,TRBV11-2,ASTQPLTGFNTEAF
TRBJ2-2,TRBV9,ASRDPATNGELF
TRBJ2-3,TRBV29-1,SVEEGSSDTQY
TRBJ2-1,TRBV20-1,SAPGRWNYNEQF
TRBJ2-7,TRBV5-1,ASRGVTSGDYEQY
TRBJ1-3,TRBV24-1,ATGRGLGNTIY
TRBJ2-1,TRBV14,ASSQDGAASSYNEQF
TRBJ2-6,TRBV5-1,ASSPKPEGANVLT
TRBJ2-7,TRBV7-9,ASSGGSYEQY
TRBJ2-1,TRBV5-1,ARLTPRKAYHLTYNEQF
TRBJ2-7,TRBV7-3,ASSSGTGIYEQY
TRBJ2-2,TRBV11-2,ASSWGRDTTGELF
TRBJ2-3,TRBV7-2,ASSLNSPDTQY
TRBJ1-5,TRBV19,ASIPGNPAYSNQPQH
TRBJ2-3,TRBV15,ATSRASYSGDTQY
TRBJ1-2,TRBV12-5,ASGLFAGDNYGYT
TRBJ2-1,TRBV19,ASSMEGGLIDEQF
TRBJ1-4,TRBV7-8,ASSHTRESWREKLF